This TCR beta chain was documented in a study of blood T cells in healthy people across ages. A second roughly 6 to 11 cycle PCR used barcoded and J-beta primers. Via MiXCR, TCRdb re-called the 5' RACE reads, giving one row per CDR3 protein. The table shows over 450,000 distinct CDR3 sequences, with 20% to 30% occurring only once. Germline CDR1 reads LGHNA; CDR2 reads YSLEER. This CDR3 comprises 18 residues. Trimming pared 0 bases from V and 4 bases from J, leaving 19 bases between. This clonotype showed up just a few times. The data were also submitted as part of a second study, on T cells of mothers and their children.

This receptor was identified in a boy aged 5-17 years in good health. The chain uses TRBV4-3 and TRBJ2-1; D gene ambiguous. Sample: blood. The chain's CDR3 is CASSQDRLTGLGYNEQFF. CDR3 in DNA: TGCGCCAGCAGCCAAGATCGGTTAACCGGCCTAGGGTACAATGAGCAGTTCTTC.